This T cell receptor (beta chain) was profiled in a study of T cells after yellow fever vaccination. Study-level background: Fractions of limited cellularity were prepared by means of SMART-Seq v4 Ultra Low Input.

A 5'RACE template-switching step, the method used to make TCR cDNA, added a universal primer site and UMIs. TCRdb ran MiXCR on the 5' RACE reads and lists one entry per CDR3 protein. This table holds approximately 300,000 distinct CDR3 sequences, approximately 12% found once. CDR1 is SEHNR and CDR2 is FQNEAQ in the germline V gene (reference sequence). This CDR3 has 15 residues. V was pared by 5 bases and J by 4 bases, with 9 bases of the junction left unmatched. This clonotype was observed a handful of times. Its specificity is not known. Study observations and caveats: FACS-sorted repertoires could harbor abundant contaminating bulk-population clonotypes. Among all clonotypes, a small share was observed in both CD4 and CD8 compartments.

This receptor was identified in a man aged 30 to 45 who received the YFV17D yellow fever vaccine. Sequenced here: CD4+ T cells sorted from PBMCs, sampled 45 days after the yellow fever booster vaccination. The chain joins TRBV7-9 to TRBJ2-7; 9 nucleotides match TRBD2. This chain's CDR3 is CASSSQTSGHYEQYF. The CDR3 nucleotides are TGTGCCAGCAGCAGTCAGACTAGCGGTCATTACGAGCAGTACTTC.